A single TCR beta chain is shown here with its context. Its antigen remains unknown. This sample was taken from a study of T cell responses to AZD1222 COVID-19 vaccine. General observations from the study: White British donors predominated, females outnumbered males, and clonal diversity was possibly underestimated. When two AZD1222 doses had been given, Spike-specific TCR breadth and depth rose.

Germline CDR1 reads KGHDR; CDR2 reads SFDVKD. Trimming pared 4 bases from V and 8 bases from J, leaving 11 bases between. The CDR3 has 13 amino acids. Profiled with immunoSEQ multiplex PCR; TCRdb holds only in-frame clones, not every one. Altogether approximately 77,000 clones are present, 70% to 90% being singletons, with the ten largest covering roughly 3.1%. This clonotype was sampled from an adult who received the AZD1222 COVID-19 vaccine. The genes are TRBV24-1 and TRBJ2-1; perhaps TRBD2 as D (5 bases). Here the sequenced sample was peripheral blood, taken 28 days after the second AZD1222 dose. The CDR3 nucleotides read TGTGCCACCAGTGAAGGCTCGAGGGATGAGCAGTTCTTC. This translates into CATSEGSRDEQFF.